This is a list of T cell receptor beta chains from one sample in a study of STAT5B mutations in CD4+ large granular lymphocyte leukemia. Sequencing was performed with immunoSEQ multiplex PCR; in TCRdb, only in-frame clones are kept and a portion is missing. The table lists roughly 30,000 clones, approximately 74% of them singletons, with 0.8% to 1.2% in the top ten. Input material: CD4+ T cells from blood buffy coats. Receptors were obtained from a human donor in good health. Each CDR3 is given with its conserved first and last residue. The order of the fields is V gene, clone size, J gene, D gene, CDR3 protein, CDR3 DNA. D genes are given only for firm matches. Rows may omit the clone size; those that give it use once, few, many or a size class.

>TRBV4-3|-|TRBJ1-4|TRBD1
CASSQDYETGGEKLFF
TGCGCCAGCAGCCAAGATTATGAGACAGGGGGTGAAAAACTGTTTTTT
>TRBV2|few|TRBJ2-1|TRBD1
CASSRDSVNEQFF
TGTGCCAGCAGTAGGGACAGTGTGAATGAGCAGTTCTTC
>TRBV27|-|TRBJ1-1|-
CASSPHRTDNEAFF
TGTGCCAGCAGTCCGCACCGGACAGATAATGAAGCTTTCTTT
>TRBV11-3|-|TRBJ2-2|-
CASSPQREAGELFF
TGTGCCAGCAGCCCCCAAAGGGAGGCCGGGGAGCTGTTTTTT
>TRBV29-1|-|TRBJ1-2|-
CSASEGEGGYTF
TGCAGCGCGTCAGAAGGGGAGGGTGGCTACACCTTC
>TRBV7-9|-|TRBJ2-2|TRBD2
CASRASGSATGELFF
TGTGCCAGCAGGGCTAGCGGGAGTGCCACCGGGGAGCTGTTTTTT
>TRBV30|-|TRBJ1-3|-
CAWSPGAAGNTIYF
TGTGCCTGGAGTCCCGGGGCAGCTGGAAACACCATATATTTT
>TRBV6-5|-|TRBJ1-5|-
CASSDQSAQPQHF
TGTGCCAGCAGTGACCAGAGCGCGCAGCCCCAGCATTTT
>TRBV11-3|-|TRBJ1-1|-
CASSLEGRPNTEAFF
TGTGCCAGCAGCTTAGAGGGGAGGCCGAACACTGAAGCTTTCTTT
>TRBV9|-|TRBJ2-1|TRBD1
CASKRGPDTNEQFF
TGTGCCAGCAAGAGGGGGCCAGATACCAATGAGCAGTTCTTC
>TRBV15|-|TRBJ1-6|-
CATSRSRTSNNSPLHF
TGTGCCACCAGCAGGTCCAGAACTTCTAATAATTCACCCCTCCACTTT
>TRBV16|-|TRBJ2-2|-
CASSQARDSTGELFF
TGTGCCAGCAGCCAAGCAAGGGATTCCACCGGGGAGCTGTTTTTT
>TRBV9|-|TRBJ2-5|TRBD2
CASSVGVAGVQETQYF
TGTGCCAGCAGCGTGGGAGTAGCGGGGGTTCAAGAGACCCAGTACTTC
>TRBV6-6|-|TRBJ2-5|-
CASSPPDRETQYF
TGTGCCAGCAGCCCCCCCGACAGAGAGACCCAGTACTTC
>TRBV5-1|-|TRBJ2-3|-
CASSLESSTDTQYF
TGCGCCAGCAGCTTGGAAAGTTCCACAGATACGCAGTATTTT
>TRBV5-1|-|TRBJ2-2|TRBD1
CASSAMAGGFTGELFF
TGCGCCAGCAGCGCAATGGCAGGGGGCTTCACCGGGGAGCTGTTTTTT
>TRBV4-2|-|TRBJ1-2|TRBD1
CASSQSSGEGALRYGYTF
TGTGCCAGCAGCCAATCCTCAGGGGAGGGGGCCTTAAGGTATGGCTACACCTTC
>TRBV28|-|TRBJ2-2|-
CASIRQASTGELFF
TGTGCCAGCATACGGCAGGCTAGCACCGGGGAGCTGTTTTTT
>TRBV5-4|-|TRBJ2-2|-
CASSLASSSNTGELFF
TGTGCCAGCAGCTTGGCCTCTAGCTCGAACACCGGGGAGCTGTTTTTT
>TRBV30|-|TRBJ1-4|-
CAWSVGQVNEKLFF
TGTGCCTGGAGTGTTGGGCAGGTGAATGAAAAACTGTTTTTT
>TRBV20-1|-|TRBJ2-7|-
CSVGSGHEQYF
TGCAGTGTCGGGAGCGGCCACGAGCAGTACTTC
>TRBV5-1|-|TRBJ2-5|-
CASSLGLEETQYF
TGCGCCAGCAGCTTGGGACTAGAGGAGACCCAGTACTTC
>TRBV5-1|-|TRBJ2-1|-
CASSLGDSYNEQFF
TGCGCCAGCAGCTTGGGGGACTCCTACAATGAGCAGTTCTTC
>TRBV4-2|-|TRBJ1-2|TRBD1
CASSQDLTGDYGYTF
TGTGCCAGCAGCCAAGATTTGACAGGGGACTATGGCTACACCTTC
>TRBV19|few|TRBJ1-1|-
CATKGHLLLNTEAFF
TGTGCCACCAAGGGACACCTCCTTCTGAACACTGAAGCTTTCTTT
>TRBV9|-|TRBJ2-4|TRBD2
CASSVTPSGGGNIQYF
TGTGCCAGCAGCGTAACCCCTAGCGGGGGAGGAAACATTCAGTACTTC
>TRBV7-9|-|TRBJ2-2|-
CASSLMGLNTGELFF
TGTGCCAGCAGCTTAATGGGACTCAACACCGGGGAGCTGTTTTTT
>TRBV7-2|-|TRBJ2-1|-
CASSLGTSREQFF
TGTGCCAGCAGCTTAGGGACGTCAAGAGAGCAGTTCTTC
>TRBV10-2|-|TRBJ2-3|-
CASSEAGPTDTQYF
TGCGCCAGCAGTGAAGCGGGCCCCACAGATACGCAGTATTTT
>TRBV19|-|TRBJ2-3|-
CASSPRVRRGGQDTQYF
TGTGCCAGTAGTCCCCGAGTACGGAGGGGCGGACAAGATACGCAGTATTTT
>TRBV5-1|-|TRBJ2-5|TRBD1
CASSGQGPLETQYF
TGCGCCAGCAGCGGACAGGGCCCCCTGGAGACCCAGTACTTC
>TRBV5-1|-|TRBJ2-1|-
CASSLIQGANNEQFF
TGCGCCAGCAGCTTAATACAGGGAGCCAACAATGAGCAGTTCTTC
>TRBV5-1|once|TRBJ1-6|-
CASRVTSSYNSPLHF
TGCGCCAGCAGAGTAACCAGCTCCTATAATTCACCCCTCCACTTT
>TRBV7-9|-|TRBJ2-7|TRBD2
CASSLPRLAGGLAYEQYF
TGTGCCAGCAGCTTACCCCGACTAGCGGGAGGCCTCGCCTACGAGCAGTACTTC
>TRBV9|-|TRBJ2-1|-
CASSVVLGGGEQFF
TGTGCCAGCAGCGTAGTGTTAGGGGGGGGTGAGCAGTTCTTC
>TRBV4-1|-|TRBJ1-3|-
CASSQGDRRVVRNTIYF
TGCGCCAGCAGCCAAGGCGACAGAAGGGTCGTAAGAAACACCATATATTTT
>TRBV7-2|-|TRBJ2-3|-
CASSLMESTDTQYF
TGTGCCAGCAGCTTAATGGAGAGCACAGATACGCAGTATTTT
>TRBV18|-|TRBJ2-2|-
CASSPPPHMNTGELFF
TGTGCCAGCTCACCACCGCCACACATGAACACCGGGGAGCTGTTTTTT
>TRBV1|-|TRBJ2-1|-
CTSSQQTSGIYNEQFF
TGCACCAGCAGCCAGCAGACTAGCGGGATTTACAATGAGCAGTTCTTC
>TRBV6-1|few|TRBJ2-7|-
CASSETWTSYEQYF
TGTGCCAGCAGTGAGACTTGGACGTCATACGAGCAGTACTTC
>TRBV6-1|once|TRBJ2-3|-
CASSESGASTDTQYF
TGTGCCAGCAGTGAAAGCGGAGCTAGCACAGATACGCAGTATTTT
>TRBV18|-|TRBJ1-3|-
CASSPQTQGNTIYF
TGTGCCAGCTCACCACAGACCCAGGGAAACACCATATATTTT
>TRBV2|-|TRBJ2-2|TRBD1
CASKRGQGGDWTGELFF
TGTGCCAGCAAGAGGGGACAGGGAGGAGATTGGACCGGGGAGCTGTTTTTT
>TRBV7-2|-|TRBJ1-4|TRBD1
CASSYQGAHEKLFF
TGTGCCAGCAGCTACCAGGGGGCTCATGAAAAACTGTTTTTT
>TRBV6-1|-|TRBJ2-7|-
CASTLVKQGSEQYF
TGTGCCAGCACCCTAGTAAAACAGGGAAGCGAGCAGTACTTC
>TRBV7-9|-|TRBJ1-1|-
CASSLTGDTEAFF
TGTGCCAGCAGTTTAACAGGAGACACTGAAGCTTTCTTT
>TRBV10-3|-|TRBJ2-3|-
CAISRSQDTQYF
TGTGCCATCAGCAGGAGCCAAGATACGCAGTATTTT
>TRBV11-3|-|TRBJ2-7|TRBD1
CASSTIQGGKYEQYF
TGTGCCAGCAGCACCATACAGGGGGGAAAATACGAGCAGTACTTC